These 8 T cell receptor beta chains were all obtained from the same sample, sequenced in a study of T cell responses to AZD1222 COVID-19 vaccine. TCRdb's table, derived via immunoSEQ multiplex PCR, lists solely in-frame clones and lacks some. There are about 140,000 clones in the sample; roughly 92% occur only once, and about 5.5% lies in the top ten. This sample comprised peripheral blood, obtained on day 0 of AZD1222 vaccination. The receptors stem from an adult in good health.

This rearrangement joins TRBV28 to TRBJ1-6, with D possibly being TRBD1 (6 bases). The CDR3 extends over 14 amino acids. CDR1 is MDHEN and CDR2 is SYDVKM in the germline V gene. V shed 3 bases and J shed 8 bases, with 11 bases lying between them. The CDR3 bases are TGTGCCAGCAGTTTTGGTTCAGGGGATTCACCCCTCCACTTT. This sequence encodes CASSFGSGDSPLHF.

The chain recombines TRBV5-1 with TRBJ1-4; 7 nucleotides match TRBD1. The germline V gene encodes CDR1 SGHRS and CDR2 YFSETQ. The CDR3 has 14 amino acids. V shed 4 bases, J shed 6 bases, and the junction held 6 bases outside the gene matches. CDR3 sequence reads: CASSRDRADEKLFF. The CDR3 coding sequence is TGCGCCAGCAGCCGAGACAGGGCGGATGAAAAACTGTTTTTT. The complete variable domain, with remaining parts taken from reference TRBV5-1 and TRBJ1-4, reads KAGVTQTPRYLIKTRGQQVTLSCSPISGHRSVSWYQQTPGQGLQFLFEYFSETQRNKGNFPGRFSGRQFSNSRSEMNVSTLELGDSALYLCASSRDRADEKLFFGSGTQLSVL.

This clone is a singleton in its sample. The rearrangement joins TRBV18 to TRBJ1-5; tentatively, D is TRBD1 (6 bases). V was trimmed by 2 bases and J by 1 base, leaving 9 bases between them. The CDR3 is 15 amino acids. CDR1 KGHSH and CDR2 LQKENI come from the germline V gene. CDR3 sequence reads: CASSPGGASNQPQHF. The CDR3 bases are TGTGCCAGCTCACCAGGGGGCGCGAGCAATCAGCCCCAGCATTTT. Looking up the rest from reference TRBV18 and TRBJ1-5 gives the full variable domain: NAGVMQNPRHLVRRRGQEARLRCSPMKGHSHVYWYRQLPEEGLKFMVYLQKENIIDESGMPKERFSAEFPKEGPSILRIQQVVRGDSAAYFCASSPGGASNQPQHFGDGTRLSIL.

The gene calls are TRBV9 and TRBJ2-2; TRBD2 might be the D (6 bases). CDR3 length equals 13 residues. The germline CDR1 and CDR2 sequences are SGDLS and YYNGEE. V was pared by 4 bases and J by 8 bases, with 12 bases between. The CDR3 sequence is CASSSGGSGELFF. The DNA for the CDR3 is TGTGCCAGCAGCTCCGGGGGATCGGGGGAGCTGTTTTTT.

The J gene is TRBJ1-3, the V gene TRBV6-5; D possibly corresponds to TRBD1 (5 bases). CDR1 is MNHEY, CDR2 SVGAGI, per germline. This CDR3 is 15 amino acids long. Deletions cut 5 bases from V and 5 bases from J, with 16 bases between. The CDR3 sequence: CASSLGHDVRNTIYF. Written as DNA, the CDR3 is TGTGCCAGCAGTCTCGGACACGATGTGAGAAACACCATATATTTT.

This clone has a single count. The chain has TRBV24-1 and TRBJ1-2, with D tentatively TRBD1 (5 bases). The CDR3 is made up of 14 amino acids. CDR1 is KGHDR, CDR2 SFDVKD, per germline. The V and J ends lost 7 bases and 6 bases respectively, with 17 bases between them. DNA of the CDR3: TGTGCCACCAGCCTAACTCAGGGAGGCAATGGCTACACCTTC. Residues: CATSLTQGGNGYTF.

The chain couples TRBV11-3 to TRBJ2-1, with D perhaps matching TRBD2 (6 bases). The germline CDR1 and CDR2 sequences are SGHNT and YENEEA. This CDR3 region has 15 residues. Trimming pared 3 bases from V and 0 bases from J, leaving 9 bases between. CDR3 coding DNA: TGTGCCAGCAGCTTGGGGACTGCCTCCTACAATGAGCAGTTCTTC. This gives the protein CASSLGTASYNEQFF.

J is TRBJ1-1 and V is TRBV14, with D tentatively TRBD1 (5 bases). V lost 2 bases, J lost 3 bases, and 10 bases lay in between. Germline V gene lookup returns CDR1 SGHDN and CDR2 FVKESK. CDR3 length equals 14 residues. For the CDR3, the DNA is TGTGCCAGCAGCCAAACAGGTCTGGACACTGAAGCTTTCTTT. Translating it yields CASSQTGLDTEAFF.